This T cell receptor (beta chain) was captured by sequencing in a study of T cell responses to AZD1222 COVID-19 vaccine. Remarks on this clone: The antigen is not known.

Germline CDR1 reads SGHRS; CDR2 reads YFSETQ. V lost 0 bases, J lost 10 bases, and 4 bases stayed unmatched. CDR3 length: 14 amino acids. Study results and caveats: Two AZD1222 doses significantly raised spike-specific TCR breadth and depth over controls.

The table came from immunoSEQ multiplex PCR; TCRdb's copy has only in-frame clones and leaves some out. In the table there are 95,000 to 100,000 clones, approximately 90% of which are singletons. Sequenced material: peripheral blood, taken 28 days after the second AZD1222 dose. This receptor was identified in an adult who received the AZD1222 COVID-19 vaccine. The gene calls are TRBV5-1 and TRBJ1-6, with 7 bases identical to TRBD1. The CDR3 DNA reads as TGCGCCAGCAGCTTGGAGACAGGGAGATCACCCCTCCACTTT. Its protein product is CASSLETGRSPLHF.